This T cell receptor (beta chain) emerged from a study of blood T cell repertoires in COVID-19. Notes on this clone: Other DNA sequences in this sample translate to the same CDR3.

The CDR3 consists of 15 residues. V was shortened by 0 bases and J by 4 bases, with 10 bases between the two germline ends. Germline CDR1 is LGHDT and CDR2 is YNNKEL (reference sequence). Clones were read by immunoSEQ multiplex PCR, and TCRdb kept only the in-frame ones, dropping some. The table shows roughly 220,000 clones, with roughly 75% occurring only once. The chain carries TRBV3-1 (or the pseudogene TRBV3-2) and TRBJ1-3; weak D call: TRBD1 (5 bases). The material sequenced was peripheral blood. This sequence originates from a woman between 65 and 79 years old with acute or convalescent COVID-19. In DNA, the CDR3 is TGTGCCAGCAGCCAAGACAGGGTATCCGGAAACACCATATATTTT. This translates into CASSQDRVSGNTIYF.